These T cell receptor beta chains were read from a single sample in a study of cytomegalovirus exposure and HLA in healthy donors. TCRdb's copy holds only in-frame clones and misses some; the assay was immunoSEQ multiplex PCR. The sample includes more than 130,000 clones, about 74% seen only once; the top ten take approximately 4.9%. The sequenced sample consisted of PBMCs. These receptors all come from a woman aged 45-65 years in good health and CMV-seronegative. Both conserved end residues are part of each CDR3. The D gene is left open where the match is weak. Size is omitted from some rows. Given values are once, few, many or a class for expanded clones.

J gene: TRBJ1-2
clone size: .
D gene: .
V gene: TRBV15
CDR3 DNA: TGTGCCACCAGCAGAGGCAGGGAGGTCGATGGCTACACCTTC
CDR3 protein: CATSRGREVDGYTF

J gene: TRBJ2-7
clone size: few
D gene: .
V gene: TRBV19
CDR3 DNA: TGTGCCAGTAGTATGGCACCCAGTAACGAGCAGTACTTC
CDR3 protein: CASSMAPSNEQYF

J gene: TRBJ2-5
clone size: .
D gene: TRBD2
V gene: TRBV9
CDR3 DNA: TGTGCCAGCAGCGTAGTCGGCGGGGGACAAGAGACCCAGTACTTC
CDR3 protein: CASSVVGGGQETQYF

J gene: TRBJ1-4
clone size: .
D gene: .
V gene: TRBV7-6
CDR3 DNA: TGTGCCAGCAGCCCCTCAGTGCCGCCTAATGAAAAACTGTTTTTT
CDR3 protein: CASSPSVPPNEKLFF

J gene: TRBJ2-6
clone size: few
D gene: .
V gene: TRBV6-4
CDR3 DNA: TGTGCCAGCAGTGACTCGGGAGGCTCTGGGGCCAACGTCCTGACTTTC
CDR3 protein: CASSDSGGSGANVLTF

J gene: TRBJ2-5
clone size: .
D gene: .
V gene: TRBV10-3
CDR3 DNA: TGTGCCATCAGTGAGAGTATAGCGTACCAAGAGACCCAGTACTTC
CDR3 protein: CAISESIAYQETQYF

J gene: TRBJ1-2
clone size: .
D gene: .
V gene: TRBV19
CDR3 DNA: TGTGCCAGTAGTATGGAGGGGAACTATGGCTACACCTTC
CDR3 protein: CASSMEGNYGYTF

J gene: TRBJ2-7
clone size: .
D gene: .
V gene: TRBV11-2
CDR3 DNA: TGTGCCAGCAGCTTAGTATCGGGGGCCTACGAGCAGTACTTC
CDR3 protein: CASSLVSGAYEQYF

J gene: TRBJ1-2
clone size: .
D gene: TRBD1
V gene: TRBV7-2
CDR3 DNA: TGTGCCAGCAGCTTAGCTGGACGACAGGGGCCTGGCTACACCTTC
CDR3 protein: CASSLAGRQGPGYTF

J gene: TRBJ2-3
clone size: once
D gene: TRBD2
V gene: TRBV19
CDR3 DNA: TGTGCCAGTAGCCCCTCTAGCGGGGGGTTGCCAGATACGCAGTATTTT
CDR3 protein: CASSPSSGGLPDTQYF

J gene: TRBJ1-2
clone size: .
D gene: TRBD1
V gene: TRBV19
CDR3 DNA: TGTGCCAGTAGTATAGATCAAGGCAGGGGGCGGGTTGGCTACACCTTC
CDR3 protein: CASSIDQGRGRVGYTF

J gene: TRBJ2-3
clone size: few
D gene: TRBD2
V gene: TRBV4-1
CDR3 DNA: TGCGCCAGCAGCCAAGAACATGAGCTTTCGAGCGGGGGCGCAGATACGCAGTATTTT
CDR3 protein: CASSQEHELSSGGADTQYF

J gene: TRBJ2-1
clone size: .
D gene: TRBD1
V gene: TRBV11-3
CDR3 DNA: TGTGCCAGCAGCTATGGCTCTGGGACAGGGGGAGTCAATGAGCAGTTCTTC
CDR3 protein: CASSYGSGTGGVNEQFF

J gene: TRBJ1-4
clone size: .
D gene: .
V gene: TRBV2
CDR3 DNA: TGTGCCAGCCACCAGGGGTTTTCGAATGAAAAACTGTTTTTT
CDR3 protein: CASHQGFSNEKLFF

J gene: TRBJ2-2
clone size: .
D gene: .
V gene: TRBV15
CDR3 DNA: TGTGCCACCAGCGAGAGGGTTTTGGTCGGGGAGCTGTTTTTT
CDR3 protein: CATSERVLVGELFF

J gene: TRBJ1-6
clone size: .
D gene: TRBD1
V gene: TRBV5-1
CDR3 DNA: TGCGCCAGCAGCTTGTTAATAGGACAGGGGGCATCAGGGGCCCTCCACTTT
CDR3 protein: CASSLLIGQGASGALHF

J gene: TRBJ2-1
clone size: .
D gene: TRBD1
V gene: TRBV9
CDR3 DNA: TGTGCCAGCAGCTACGGACAGGGGAGATACAATGAGCAGTTCTTC
CDR3 protein: CASSYGQGRYNEQFF

J gene: TRBJ2-2
clone size: few
D gene: .
V gene: TRBV10-3
CDR3 DNA: TGTGCCATCAGTGAGTCGAGGGAAATCGGGGAGCTGTTTTTT
CDR3 protein: CAISESREIGELFF

J gene: TRBJ2-4
clone size: .
D gene: .
V gene: TRBV5-4
CDR3 DNA: TGTGCCAGCAGCTTGGAAGGGACTGGCAAAAACATTCAGTACTTC
CDR3 protein: CASSLEGTGKNIQYF

J gene: TRBJ2-6
clone size: few
D gene: TRBD1
V gene: TRBV4-3
CDR3 DNA: TGCGCCAGCAGCCAAGATAGGCAGGGGGTGCTCTCTGGGGCCAACGTCCTGACTTTC
CDR3 protein: CASSQDRQGVLSGANVLTF

J gene: TRBJ1-1
clone size: .
D gene: .
V gene: TRBV7-3
CDR3 DNA: TGTGCCAGCAGCTTCTTAAGTACTGGTGAAGCTTTCTTT
CDR3 protein: CASSFLSTGEAFF

J gene: TRBJ1-1
clone size: .
D gene: TRBD1
V gene: TRBV10-3
CDR3 DNA: TGTGCCATCAGTGGGTCTGGGAACAGGGGAAACACTGAAGCTTTCTTT
CDR3 protein: CAISGSGNRGNTEAFF

J gene: TRBJ1-1
clone size: .
D gene: TRBD1
V gene: TRBV7-8
CDR3 DNA: TGTGCCAGCAGCCCGTGGACAGGGTTGGACACTGAAGCTTTCTTT
CDR3 protein: CASSPWTGLDTEAFF

J gene: TRBJ2-1
clone size: .
D gene: .
V gene: TRBV11-3
CDR3 DNA: TGTGCCAGCAGCCTAAACAGGGTGGATGAGCAGTTCTTC
CDR3 protein: CASSLNRVDEQFF

J gene: TRBJ2-7
clone size: few
D gene: .
V gene: TRBV7-9
CDR3 DNA: TGTGCCAGCAGCCCACCCCCGGGGACATCGAAAGGCTACGAGCAGTACTTC
CDR3 protein: CASSPPPGTSKGYEQYF

J gene: TRBJ2-7
clone size: once
D gene: TRBD2
V gene: TRBV2
CDR3 DNA: TGTGCCAGCGGAAGCGGGGGGACAGCTACCTACGAGCAGTACTTC
CDR3 protein: CASGSGGTATYEQYF

J gene: TRBJ1-6
clone size: .
D gene: TRBD1
V gene: TRBV6-1
CDR3 DNA: TGTGCCAGCAGTGAAGATGTAGGGGGCGACTATAATTCACCCCTCCACTTT
CDR3 protein: CASSEDVGGDYNSPLHF

J gene: TRBJ1-5
clone size: once
D gene: .
V gene: TRBV19
CDR3 DNA: TGTGCCAGTAGTATCAGTTCAGGGCCTGGGTATAGCAATCAGCCCCAGCATTTT
CDR3 protein: CASSISSGPGYSNQPQHF

J gene: TRBJ2-5
clone size: .
D gene: TRBD1
V gene: TRBV5-1
CDR3 DNA: TGCGCCAGCAGCTTAAGAGTAGGACAGGGGCAAGAGACCCAGTACTTC
CDR3 protein: CASSLRVGQGQETQYF

J gene: TRBJ1-2
clone size: .
D gene: TRBD1
V gene: TRBV5-8
CDR3 DNA: TGTGCCAGCAGTCCACCCGGGACAGGGGGCCTCTATGGCTACACCTTC
CDR3 protein: CASSPPGTGGLYGYTF

J gene: TRBJ2-1
clone size: .
D gene: .
V gene: TRBV5-1
CDR3 DNA: TGCGCCAGCAGCTTGGGACAGGTTATCAATGAGCAGTTCTTC
CDR3 protein: CASSLGQVINEQFF

J gene: TRBJ1-2
clone size: .
D gene: TRBD1
V gene: TRBV29-1
CDR3 DNA: TGCAGCGTTCACGGGACAGCTAACTATGGCTACACCTTC
CDR3 protein: CSVHGTANYGYTF

J gene: TRBJ2-1
clone size: .
D gene: TRBD1
V gene: TRBV11-3
CDR3 DNA: TGTGCCAGCAGCTCCTCTCCGGGACAGGGTGGAGAGCAGTTCTTC
CDR3 protein: CASSSSPGQGGEQFF

J gene: TRBJ1-2
clone size: .
D gene: .
V gene: TRBV6-6
CDR3 DNA: TGTGCCAGCAGGGCAGACATCTATGGCTACACCTTC
CDR3 protein: CASRADIYGYTF

J gene: TRBJ2-2
clone size: .
D gene: TRBD1
V gene: TRBV9
CDR3 DNA: TGTGCCAGCAGCGTGCAGGGGGCCGGTGGGGAGCTGTTTTTT
CDR3 protein: CASSVQGAGGELFF

J gene: TRBJ2-7
clone size: .
D gene: TRBD2
V gene: TRBV4-1
CDR3 DNA: TGCGCCAGCAGCCCGACTAGCGGGGCCGCCTACGAGCAGTACTTC
CDR3 protein: CASSPTSGAAYEQYF

J gene: TRBJ1-6
clone size: .
D gene: .
V gene: TRBV10-3
CDR3 DNA: TGTGCCATCAGTTCTATGGGGCCCCGTAATTCACCCCTCCACTTT
CDR3 protein: CAISSMGPRNSPLHF

J gene: TRBJ1-2
clone size: .
D gene: .
V gene: TRBV6-1
CDR3 DNA: TGTGCCAGCACCATTACCCACGGCGGGCGTTATGGCTACACCTTC
CDR3 protein: CASTITHGGRYGYTF

J gene: TRBJ1-3
clone size: once
D gene: TRBD1
V gene: TRBV5-5
CDR3 DNA: TGTGCCAGCAGCTTGGACAGGGACAGAATAAACACCATATATTTT
CDR3 protein: CASSLDRDRINTIYF

J gene: TRBJ1-3
clone size: .
D gene: TRBD1
V gene: TRBV5-1
CDR3 DNA: TGCGCCAGCAGCACACAGGGGACAAACTCTGGAAACACCATATATTTT
CDR3 protein: CASSTQGTNSGNTIYF

J gene: TRBJ1-6
clone size: .
D gene: .
V gene: TRBV7-2
CDR3 DNA: TGTGCCAGCAGCTTAGGTTTATTTTCACCCCTCCACTTT
CDR3 protein: CASSLGLFSPLHF